This T cell receptor (beta chain) is drawn from a study of T-cell reconstitution after alpha-beta-depleted transplantation in children. This clonotype came up many times. Unmatched junction bases numbered 8, after V lost 1 base and J lost 5 bases. Germline lookup yields CDR1 DFQATT and CDR2 SNEGSKA (reference sequence). The CDR3 length is 16 residues. Molecular barcoding with unique molecular identifiers was used for the TCRbeta library. In TCRdb, the PCR reads were re-called with MiXCR into one record per CDR3 protein. Among over 300,000 distinct CDR3 sequences listed, around 10% were seen once. Sequenced material: PBMCs from the stem cell graft donor, taken from the stem cell graft. The chain couples TRBV20-1 to TRBJ2-1; 10 bases agree with TRBD1. The TCR was taken from a human donor who donated a stem cell graft to a child with acute lymphoblastic leukemia. CDR3 loop: CSARVSIGTGDNEQFF. CDR3 nucleotides: TGCAGTGCTAGAGTAAGCATAGGGACAGGGGACAATGAGCAGTTCTTC.